These 27 T cell receptor beta chains originate from one sample sequenced in a study of T cell responses to AZD1222 COVID-19 vaccine. The protocol was immunoSEQ multiplex PCR, while the TCRdb copy is restricted to in-frame clones and leaves out a portion. The sample has more than 100,000 clones, 75% to 90% seen once; the top ten hold approximately 1.5%. Sample: peripheral blood, taken on day 0 of AZD1222 vaccination. The origin of the receptors is an adult in good health.

CDR3 in amino acids: CASSSRDRDYGYTF. The CDR3 coding sequence is TGTGCCAGCAGCTCGCGGGACAGGGACTATGGCTACACCTTC. The chain has TRBV5-4 and TRBJ1-2; TRBD1 agrees at 9 bases. Germline V CDR1 and CDR2: SGHNT, YYREEE (reference sequence). This CDR3 has 14 amino acids. With 3 bases clipped from V and 3 bases from J, the junction kept 3 bases outside the gene matches. The whole variable domain, filled in from reference TRBV5-4 and TRBJ1-2, reads ETGVTQSPTHLIKTRGQQVTLRCSSQSGHNTVSWYQQALGQGPQFIFQYYREEENGRGNFPPRFSGLQFPNYSSELNVNALELDDSALYLCASSSRDRDYGYTFGSGTRLTVV.

The chain is built from TRBV2 and TRBJ1-5; D is perhaps TRBD1 (5 bases). CDR3 length: 12 residues. V shed 5 bases and J shed 9 bases, with 11 bases lying between them. The germline CDR1 and CDR2 sequences are SNHLY and FYNNEI. The CDR3, as DNA: TGTGCCAGCAGTAGGTTGGGGGGGCCCCAGCATTTT. Amino acid sequence: CASSRLGGPQHF.

This rearrangement joins TRBV4-2 to TRBJ2-7; D call uncertain. V was trimmed by 2 bases and J by 3 bases, leaving 5 bases between them. The CDR3 covers 12 residues. The germline CDR1 and CDR2 sequences are LGHNA and YNFKEQ. The CDR3 loop reads CASSQTDYEQYF. The CDR3, as DNA: TGTGCCAGCAGCCAAACCGACTACGAGCAGTACTTC.

The chain recombines TRBV5-6 with TRBJ2-7; weak D call: TRBD1 (6 bases). CDR1 is SGHDT, CDR2 YYEEEE, per germline. The CDR3 is 13 residues long. V was shortened by 4 bases and J by 4 bases, with 12 bases between the two germline ends. The CDR3 is CASSPQGSYEQYF. CDR3 nucleotides: TGTGCCAGCAGCCCCCAGGGGTCGTACGAGCAGTACTTC.

The chain carries TRBV7-2 and TRBJ1-6, with D hard to call. CDR3 length: 12 residues. Germline V gives CDR1 SGHTA, CDR2 FQGNSA. Trimming shortened V by 5 bases and J by 7 bases, and 6 bases separated the two germline ends. Here the CDR3 reads CASSPWNSPLHF. As DNA, the CDR3 is TGTGCCAGCAGCCCCTGGAATTCACCCCTCCACTTT.

The rearrangement uses TRBV7-9 and TRBJ1-1, with D uncertain. V was shortened by 2 bases and J by 1 base, with 5 bases between the two germline ends. The CDR3 consists of 13 residues. Germline V gives CDR1 SEHNR, CDR2 FQNEAQ (reference sequence). The DNA for the CDR3 is TGTGCCAGCAGCTTAACTTCGAACACTGAAGCTTTCTTT. It encodes CASSLTSNTEAFF.

This sequence joins TRBV7-9 and TRBJ2-7, with D maybe TRBD1 (5 bases). Germline CDR1 and CDR2: SEHNR and FQNEAQ (reference sequence). V lost 5 bases to trimming and J lost 5 bases, with 22 bases between them. The length of the CDR3 is 16 residues. CDR3 residues: CASSIYSRTWGNEQYF. CDR3 nucleotide sequence: TGTGCCAGCAGCATCTACTCCCGGACATGGGGCAACGAGCAGTACTTC.

This rearrangement joins TRBV30 to TRBJ2-7, with 7 bases matching TRBD2. Trimming took 3 bases from V and 6 from J; bases not matched to a gene: 8. CDR1 is GTSNPN and CDR2 is SVGIG in the germline V gene (reference sequence). The CDR3 totals 13 residues. CDR3 region: CAWSHRRGSEQYF. The CDR3 DNA is TGTGCCTGGAGCCACCGGCGGGGGAGCGAGCAGTACTTC.

The rearrangement uses TRBV12-3 or TRBV12-4 and TRBJ1-6; TRBD1 is a possible D gene (5 bases). The CDR3 consists of 12 residues. V was trimmed by 5 bases and J by 10 bases, leaving 9 bases between them. DNA for the CDR3: TGTGCCAGCAGTGCGCCAGGGTCACCCCTCCACTTT. This encodes CASSAPGSPLHF.

This chain joins TRBV29-1 and TRBJ2-3; 11 positions match TRBD2. The V gene's germline CDR1 is SQVTM and CDR2 ANQGSEA. The V gene end was trimmed by 1 base and the J gene end by 6 bases; junction bases not matched to a gene: 9. This CDR3 spans 16 amino acids. CDR3 residues: CSVEAFLAGGGDTQYF. CDR3 in DNA: TGCAGCGTTGAAGCGTTCCTAGCGGGGGGAGGGGATACGCAGTATTTT.

This chain joins TRBV14 and TRBJ1-5; unclear D gene. The CDR3 contains 13 residues. Germline V gene sequence: CDR1 SGHDN, CDR2 FVKESK. V dropped 3 bases and J dropped 6 bases, with 9 bases sitting between them. The CDR3: CASSHKFGQPQHF. The CDR3 DNA is TGTGCCAGCAGCCACAAGTTCGGTCAGCCCCAGCATTTT.

The CDR3 DNA is TGTGCCTGGAGTAGAGGCTACGAGCAGTACTTC. This sequence encodes CAWSRGYEQYF. J is TRBJ2-7 and V is TRBV30, with D unclear. V lost 2 bases and J lost 3, with 5 bases in between. This CDR3 has 11 residues. Germline values: CDR1 GTSNPN, CDR2 SVGIG (reference sequence).

This sequence joins TRBV30 and TRBJ1-5; perhaps TRBD1 as D (6 bases). V lost 0 bases, J lost 5 bases, and 11 bases lay in between. This CDR3 spans 14 amino acids. Germline V gives CDR1 GTSNPN, CDR2 SVGIG (reference sequence). CDR3 region: CAWSVEGEYQPQHF. CDR3 nucleotide sequence: TGTGCCTGGAGTGTAGAGGGGGAATATCAGCCCCAGCATTTT.

This clone appeared once. The DNA for the CDR3 is TGTGCCAGCAGTGAAGCCCTATCGGGGCGGGGGGGCCGCGATACGCAGTATTTT. Amino acid sequence: CASSEALSGRGGRDTQYF. The rearrangement links TRBV6-1 to TRBJ2-3, with 9 nucleotides matching TRBD2. Germline V lookup: CDR1 MNHNS, CDR2 SASEGT. CDR3 length equals 18 residues. The V segment lost 0 bases and the J segment 6 bases; nucleotides outside the gene matches: 13.

V usage is TRBV6-2 or TRBV6-3 and J usage is TRBJ2-7; 7 bases line up with TRBD2. V lost 1 base, J lost 5 bases, and 5 bases stayed unmatched. This CDR3 has 14 residues. The germline V gene encodes CDR1 MNHEY and CDR2 SVGEGT. The CDR3 DNA follows: TGTGCCAGCAGTTACTGGGGGGGGACGAACGAGCAGTACTTC. Its translation is CASSYWGGTNEQYF.

The rearrangement joins TRBV19 to TRBJ2-2, with D possibly matching TRBD2 (6 bases). Germline V gives CDR1 LNHDA, CDR2 SQIVND (reference sequence). The CDR3 length is 18 residues. V was clipped by 3 bases and J by 0 bases, with 17 bases between them. The CDR3 DNA is TGTGCCAGTAGTATCGGAGTGGGGGGACCGACGAACACCGGGGAGCTGTTTTTT. Encoded protein: CASSIGVGGPTNTGELFF.

This chain joins TRBV6-6 and TRBJ1-5; D possibly corresponds to TRBD1 (6 bases). V gave up 5 bases and J gave up 0 bases, with 14 bases separating them. The germline V gene has CDR1 MNHNY and CDR2 SVGAGI (reference sequence). There are 16 residues in the CDR3. The CDR3 coding sequence is TGTGCCAGCAGTAGGGGGACGTCGGTTAGCAATCAGCCCCAGCATTTT. Residues: CASSRGTSVSNQPQHF.

This chain links TRBV10-3 with TRBJ2-7, with TRBD1 matching 9 bases. Per germline, CDR1 ENHRY and CDR2 SYGVKD. V shed 0 bases, J shed 3 bases, and the junction held 6 bases outside the gene matches. CDR3 size: 16 residues. The CDR3 DNA sequence: TGTGCCATCAGTGAGTCGGGGGGACAGGGTTTCTACGAGCAGTACTTC. Amino acid sequence: CAISESGGQGFYEQYF.

This clone was counted a single time. The CDR3 DNA follows: TGTGCCAGCAGCTTGGCGGGCCAGCCTGGGGAGACCCAGTACTTC. This encodes CASSLAGQPGETQYF. The chain employs TRBV5-4 and TRBJ2-5, with unresolved D. This CDR3 is 15 amino acids long. CDR1 and CDR2 (germline): SGHNT, YYREEE (reference sequence). Trimming removed 0 bases at V and 5 bases at J, with 14 bases between.

The chain couples TRBV29-1 to TRBJ1-2; 11 bases are a match to TRBD1. V dropped 6 bases and J dropped 3; count of bases not matched to a gene: 3. The CDR3 loop spans 13 amino acids. From germline, CDR1 is SQVTM and CDR2 ANQGSEA. The CDR3 region has the DNA TGCAGCGTCGGGGGACAGGGGGACTATGGCTACACCTTC. It encodes CSVGGQGDYGYTF.

V and J are TRBV19 and TRBJ2-5, with 12 bases aligning to TRBD2. CDR3 length: 15 residues. Trimming at V came to 5 bases and at J to 1 base, leaving 2 bases not matched to a gene. CDR1 is LNHDA and CDR2 is SQIVND in the germline V gene (reference sequence). CDR3 DNA: TGTGCCAGTAGTCGACTAGCGGGGGCCCAAGAGACCCAGTACTTC. This translates into CASSRLAGAQETQYF.

V gene TRBV29-1 combines with J gene TRBJ1-2; TRBD1 agrees at 7 bases. The V and J ends lost 6 bases and 5 bases, in that order; junction bases with no gene match: 6. This CDR3 has 12 amino acids. Germline values: CDR1 SQVTM, CDR2 ANQGSEA. CDR3 coding DNA: TGCAGCGTCCGGGGGACAGTATATGGCTACACCTTC. Protein: CSVRGTVYGYTF.

The chain links TRBV6-6 to TRBJ1-1; D remains ambiguous. Germline loops: CDR1 MNHNY, CDR2 SVGAGI (reference sequence). The CDR3 sequence is 14 residues long. With 5 bases removed from V and 2 bases from J, the gap between germline ends came to 12 bases. The CDR3 nucleotides are TGTGCCAGCAGTATAAGGGTGCGAAACACTGAAGCTTTCTTT. Encoded protein: CASSIRVRNTEAFF.

V and J are TRBV2 and TRBJ1-5, with 9 bases fitting TRBD1. The CDR3 is made up of 17 amino acids. Germline loops: CDR1 SNHLY, CDR2 FYNNEI. After removal of 5 bases from V and 2 bases from J, the junction contained 10 bases not matched to a gene. The CDR3 DNA reads TGTGCCAGCAGTCAGACAGGGGGGAAGGTACGCAATCAGCCCCAGCATTTT. Translated: CASSQTGGKVRNQPQHF.

V gene TRBV6-5 combines with J gene TRBJ1-5; D gene ambiguous. Trimming shortened V by 11 bases and J by 6 bases, and 20 bases separated the two germline ends. In germline, CDR1 is MNHEY, CDR2 SVGAGI. The CDR3 contains 14 residues. The chain's CDR3 is CASTRGGWLQPQHF. CDR3 coding DNA: TGTGCCTCAACCAGAGGCGGGTGGCTTCAGCCCCAGCATTTT.

The V and J genes are TRBV4-3 and TRBJ1-2; TRBD1 matches 8 bases. J was trimmed by 4 bases and V by 2 bases; bases with no gene match: 6. Germline CDR1 reads LGHNA; CDR2 reads YSLEER. This CDR3 has 15 amino acids. The CDR3 region is CASSQMAGGSYGYTF. The CDR3 DNA reads TGCGCCAGCAGCCAAATGGCAGGGGGCTCCTATGGCTACACCTTC.

This rearrangement joins TRBV6-6 to TRBJ1-1, with 9 bases that match TRBD1. The CDR3 totals 15 residues. CDR1 and CDR2 from the germline V gene are MNHNY and SVGAGI (reference sequence). With V trimmed by 7 bases and J by 1 base, 7 bases remained unmatched. Written as DNA, the CDR3 is TGTGCCAGCACAAACACAGGGGGCCGGAACACTGAAGCTTTCTTT. This gives the protein CASTNTGGRNTEAFF.